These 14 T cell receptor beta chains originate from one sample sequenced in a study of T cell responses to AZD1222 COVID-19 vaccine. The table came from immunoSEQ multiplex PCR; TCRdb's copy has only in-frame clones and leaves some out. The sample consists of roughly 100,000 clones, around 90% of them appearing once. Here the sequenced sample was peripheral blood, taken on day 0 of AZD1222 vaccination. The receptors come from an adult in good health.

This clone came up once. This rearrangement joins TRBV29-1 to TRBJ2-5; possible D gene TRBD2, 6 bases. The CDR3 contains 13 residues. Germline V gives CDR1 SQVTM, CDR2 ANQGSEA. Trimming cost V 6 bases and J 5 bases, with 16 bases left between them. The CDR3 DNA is TGCAGCGTCGGAGTCAGACGGGGGGAGACCCAGTACTTC. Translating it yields CSVGVRRGETQYF.

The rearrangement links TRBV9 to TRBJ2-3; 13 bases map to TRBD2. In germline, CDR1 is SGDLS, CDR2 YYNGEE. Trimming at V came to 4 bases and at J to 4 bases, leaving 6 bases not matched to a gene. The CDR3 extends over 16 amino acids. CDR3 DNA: TGTGCCAGCAGCCCCCCGGGACTAGCGGGACCAGATACGCAGTATTTT. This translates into CASSPPGLAGPDTQYF.

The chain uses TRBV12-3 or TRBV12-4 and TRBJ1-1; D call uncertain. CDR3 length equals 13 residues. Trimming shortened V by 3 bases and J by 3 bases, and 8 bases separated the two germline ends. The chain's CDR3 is CASSFGRDTEAFF. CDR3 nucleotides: TGTGCCAGCAGTTTCGGACGGGACACTGAAGCTTTCTTT.

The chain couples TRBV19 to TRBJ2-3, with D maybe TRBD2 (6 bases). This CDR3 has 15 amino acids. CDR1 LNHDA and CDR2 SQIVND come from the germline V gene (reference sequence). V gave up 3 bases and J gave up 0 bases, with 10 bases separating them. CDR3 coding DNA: TGTGCCAGTAGTATCACCGGGAGAAGCACAGATACGCAGTATTTT. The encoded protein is CASSITGRSTDTQYF.

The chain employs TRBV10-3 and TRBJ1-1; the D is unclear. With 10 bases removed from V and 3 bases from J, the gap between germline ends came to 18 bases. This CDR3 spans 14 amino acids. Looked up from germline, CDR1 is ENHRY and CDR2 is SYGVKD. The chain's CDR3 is CASRKAGFDTEAFF. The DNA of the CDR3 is TGTGCCAGCAGAAAGGCGGGGTTTGACACTGAAGCTTTCTTT.

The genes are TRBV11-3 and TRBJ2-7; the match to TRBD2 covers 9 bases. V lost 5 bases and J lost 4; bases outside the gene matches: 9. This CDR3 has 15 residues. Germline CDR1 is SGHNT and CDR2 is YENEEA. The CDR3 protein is CASSPRLAAPYEQYF. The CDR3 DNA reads TGTGCCAGCAGCCCCCGACTAGCGGCCCCTTACGAGCAGTACTTC.

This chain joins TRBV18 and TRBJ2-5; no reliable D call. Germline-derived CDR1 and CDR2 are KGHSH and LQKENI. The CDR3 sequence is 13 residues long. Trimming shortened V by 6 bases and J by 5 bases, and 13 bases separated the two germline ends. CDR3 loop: CASSLDPLETQYF. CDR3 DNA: TGTGCCAGCTCCCTTGACCCGCTCGAGACCCAGTACTTC.

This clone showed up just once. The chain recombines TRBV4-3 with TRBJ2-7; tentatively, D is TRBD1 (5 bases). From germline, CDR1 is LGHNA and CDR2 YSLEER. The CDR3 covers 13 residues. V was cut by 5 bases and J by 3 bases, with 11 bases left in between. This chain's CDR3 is CASSTGSGYEQYF. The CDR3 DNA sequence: TGCGCCAGCAGCACAGGATCTGGCTACGAGCAGTACTTC.

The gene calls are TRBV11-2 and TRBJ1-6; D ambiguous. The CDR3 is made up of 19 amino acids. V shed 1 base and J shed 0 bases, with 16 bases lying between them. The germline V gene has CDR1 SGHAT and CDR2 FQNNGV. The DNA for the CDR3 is TGTGCCAGCAGCTTAGCTAACACGCACTCCGGCTCCTATAATTCACCCCTCCACTTT. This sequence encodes CASSLANTHSGSYNSPLHF.

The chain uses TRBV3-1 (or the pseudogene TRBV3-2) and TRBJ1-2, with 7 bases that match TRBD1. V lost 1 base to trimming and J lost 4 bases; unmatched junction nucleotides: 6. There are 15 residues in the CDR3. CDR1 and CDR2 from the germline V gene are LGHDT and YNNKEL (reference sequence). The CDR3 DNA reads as TGTGCCAGCAGCCAAGGCGGCAGGGGGGGCTATGGCTACACCTTC. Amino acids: CASSQGGRGGYGYTF.

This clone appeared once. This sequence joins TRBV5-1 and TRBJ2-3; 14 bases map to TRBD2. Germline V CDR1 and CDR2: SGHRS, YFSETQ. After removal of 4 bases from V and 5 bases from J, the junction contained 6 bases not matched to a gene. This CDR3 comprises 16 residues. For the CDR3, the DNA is TGCGCCAGCAGCGGGCGACTAGCGGGAGGGTTAGATACGCAGTATTTT. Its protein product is CASSGRLAGGLDTQYF.

This CDR3 reads CATWASGVSYEQYF. As DNA, the CDR3 is TGTGCCACCTGGGCTAGCGGTGTATCCTACGAGCAGTACTTC. The V and J genes are TRBV27 and TRBJ2-7; 7 nucleotides line up with TRBD2. The CDR3 covers 14 residues. Germline assignment: CDR1 MNHEY and CDR2 SMNVEV (reference sequence). V trimming: 10 bases; J trimming: 1 base; junction bases outside the gene matches: 10.

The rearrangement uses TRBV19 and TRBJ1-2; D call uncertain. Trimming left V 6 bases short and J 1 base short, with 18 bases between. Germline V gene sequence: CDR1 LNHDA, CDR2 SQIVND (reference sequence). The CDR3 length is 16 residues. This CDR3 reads CASSRDVGLINYGYTF. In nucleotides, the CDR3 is TGTGCCAGTAGCCGGGATGTGGGCCTCATTAACTATGGCTACACCTTC.

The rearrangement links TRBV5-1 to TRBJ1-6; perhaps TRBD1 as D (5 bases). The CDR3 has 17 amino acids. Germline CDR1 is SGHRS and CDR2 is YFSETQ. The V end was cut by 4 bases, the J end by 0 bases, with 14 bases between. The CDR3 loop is CASSHGAGSSYNSPLHF. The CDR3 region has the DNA TGCGCCAGCAGCCACGGGGCGGGGAGCTCCTATAATTCACCCCTCCACTTT.